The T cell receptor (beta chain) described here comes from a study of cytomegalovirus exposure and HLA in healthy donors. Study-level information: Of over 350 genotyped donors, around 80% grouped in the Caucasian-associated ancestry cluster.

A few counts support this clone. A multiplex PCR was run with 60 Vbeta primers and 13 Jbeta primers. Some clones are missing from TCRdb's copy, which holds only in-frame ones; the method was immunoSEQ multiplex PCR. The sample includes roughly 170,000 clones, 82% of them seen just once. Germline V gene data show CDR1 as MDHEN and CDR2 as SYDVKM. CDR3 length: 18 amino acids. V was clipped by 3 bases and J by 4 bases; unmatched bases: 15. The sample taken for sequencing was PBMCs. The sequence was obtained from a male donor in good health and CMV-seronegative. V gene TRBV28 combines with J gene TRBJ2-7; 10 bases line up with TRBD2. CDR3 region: CASSLTPGASGSKYEQYF. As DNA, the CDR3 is TGTGCCAGCAGTTTGACTCCAGGGGCTAGCGGGAGTAAATACGAGCAGTACTTC.